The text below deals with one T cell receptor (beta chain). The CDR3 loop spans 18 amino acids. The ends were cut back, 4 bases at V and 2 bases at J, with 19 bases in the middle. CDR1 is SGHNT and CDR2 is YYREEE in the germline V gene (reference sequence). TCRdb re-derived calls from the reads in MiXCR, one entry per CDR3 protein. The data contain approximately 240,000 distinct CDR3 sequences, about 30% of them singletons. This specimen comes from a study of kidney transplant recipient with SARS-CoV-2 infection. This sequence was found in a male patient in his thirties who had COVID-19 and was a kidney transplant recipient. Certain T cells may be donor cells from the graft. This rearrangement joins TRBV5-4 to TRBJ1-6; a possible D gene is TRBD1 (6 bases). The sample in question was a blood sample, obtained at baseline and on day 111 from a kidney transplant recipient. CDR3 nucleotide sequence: TGTGCCAGCAGCCCTGCGGCCGGGGGCAATACCTATAATTCACCCCTCCACTTT. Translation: CASSPAAGGNTYNSPLHF. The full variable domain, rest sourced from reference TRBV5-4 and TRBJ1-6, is ETGVTQSPTHLIKTRGQQVTLRCSSQSGHNTVSWYQQALGQGPQFIFQYYREEENGRGNFPPRFSGLQFPNYSSELNVNALELDDSALYLCASSPAAGGNTYNSPLHFGNGTRLTVT.